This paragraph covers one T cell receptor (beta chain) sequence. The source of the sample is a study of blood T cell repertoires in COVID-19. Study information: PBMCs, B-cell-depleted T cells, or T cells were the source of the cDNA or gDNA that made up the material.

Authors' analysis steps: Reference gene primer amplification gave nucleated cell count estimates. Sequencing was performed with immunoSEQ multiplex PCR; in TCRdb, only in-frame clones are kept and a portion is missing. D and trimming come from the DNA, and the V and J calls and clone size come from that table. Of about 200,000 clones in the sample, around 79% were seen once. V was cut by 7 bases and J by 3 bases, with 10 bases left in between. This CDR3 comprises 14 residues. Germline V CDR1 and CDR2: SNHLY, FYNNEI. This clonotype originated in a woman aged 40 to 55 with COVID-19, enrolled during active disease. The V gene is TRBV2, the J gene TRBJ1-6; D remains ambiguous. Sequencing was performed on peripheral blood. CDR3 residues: CASKRANYNSPLHF. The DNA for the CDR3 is TGTGCCAGCAAGAGGGCCAACTATAATTCACCCCTCCACTTT.